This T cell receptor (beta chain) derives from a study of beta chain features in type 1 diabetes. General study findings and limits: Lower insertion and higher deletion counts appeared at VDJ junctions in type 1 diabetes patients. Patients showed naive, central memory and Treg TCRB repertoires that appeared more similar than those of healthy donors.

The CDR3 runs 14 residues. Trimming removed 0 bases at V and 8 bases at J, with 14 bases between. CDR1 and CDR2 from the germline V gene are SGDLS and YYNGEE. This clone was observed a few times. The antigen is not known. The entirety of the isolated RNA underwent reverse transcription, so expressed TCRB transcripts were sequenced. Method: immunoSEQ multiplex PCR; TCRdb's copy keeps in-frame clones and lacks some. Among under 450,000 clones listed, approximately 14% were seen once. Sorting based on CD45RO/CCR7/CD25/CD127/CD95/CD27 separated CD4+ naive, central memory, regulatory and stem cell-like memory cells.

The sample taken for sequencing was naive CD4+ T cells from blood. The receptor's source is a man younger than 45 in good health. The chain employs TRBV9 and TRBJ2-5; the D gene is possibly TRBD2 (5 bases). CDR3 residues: CASSVVGSGGTQYF. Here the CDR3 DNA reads TGTGCCAGCAGCGTAGTAGGTTCCGGAGGCACCCAGTACTTC.